The 17 T cell receptor beta chains listed next were all sequenced from one sample in a study of OX40 agonist ivuxolimab in advanced cancers. Here immunoSEQ multiplex PCR was the method, and the copy in TCRdb shows in-frame clones only, minus some. The data contain over 60,000 clones, about 91% of them singletons. Material: CD4+ or CD8+ T cells sorted from blood, obtained in a trial of the OX40 agonist ivuxolimab. These receptors all stem from an adult with an advanced solid tumor such as melanoma, head and neck, liver or kidney cancer.

V is TRBV7-2 and J is TRBJ2-5; TRBD2 matches 8 bases. CDR1 SGHTA and CDR2 FQGNSA come from the germline V gene. The CDR3 has 15 amino acids. V shed 2 bases and J 5 bases; nucleotides not matched to a gene: 7. The CDR3 sequence is CASSLPPGGEETQYF. For the CDR3, the DNA is TGTGCCAGCAGCTTACCACCCGGGGGGGAGGAGACCCAGTACTTC.

The genes are TRBV6-5 and TRBJ1-2, with 9 bases identical to TRBD1. Germline CDR1 MNHEY, CDR2 SVGAGI. J was trimmed by 6 bases and V by 8 bases; bases with no gene match: 4. The CDR3 totals 12 residues. The CDR3 nucleotides read TGTGCCAGCCGGACAGGGGATCATGGCTACACCTTC. Amino acid sequence: CASRTGDHGYTF.

This chain uses TRBV11-1 with TRBJ2-7; tentative D call: TRBD2 (6 bases). CDR1 is SGHAT and CDR2 is FQDESV in the germline V gene (reference sequence). The ends were cut back, 6 bases at V and 10 bases at J, with 19 bases in the middle. The CDR3 is 13 amino acids. CDR3 in amino acids: CASSGGRSRGQYF. CDR3 DNA sequence: TGTGCCAGCAGTGGAGGGAGATCAAGGGGACAGTACTTC.

This clone was counted a single time. This sequence joins TRBV7-1 and TRBJ1-1; D not resolved. TRBV7-1 qualifies as an ORF whose function is uncertain. This CDR3 spans 14 amino acids. V shed 4 bases and J shed 0 bases, with 9 bases lying between them. The CDR3 region is CASSLLVLNTEAFF. CDR3 sequence (DNA): TGTGCCAGCAGCTTATTAGTCTTGAACACTGAAGCTTTCTTT.

A few counts support this clone. The chain combines TRBV2 with TRBJ1-6, with a weak D call TRBD1 (5 bases). V shed 7 bases and J shed 5 bases, with 15 bases lying between them. Germline V gene sequence: CDR1 SNHLY, CDR2 FYNNEI. The CDR3 contains 15 residues. CDR3 sequence (DNA): TGTGCCAGCATTAGGGAAAGGGGTGATAATTCACCCCTCCACTTT. Residues: CASIRERGDNSPLHF.

This clone came up once. The germline gene is not matched at one end of the junction; a read error may be the cause. This chain links TRBV7-2 with TRBJ1-6; 7 bases fit TRBD1. The CDR3 is 16 amino acids. In germline, CDR1 is SGHTA, CDR2 FQGNSA. CDR3 residues: CASSQDRQGYNSPLHF. The DNA for the CDR3 is TGCGCCAGCAGCCAAGATCGACAGGGCTATAATTCACCCCTCCACTTT. Variable domain in full (rest from reference TRBV7-2 and TRBJ1-6): GAGVSQSPSNKVTEKGKDVELRCDPISGHTALYWYRQSLGQGLEFLIYFQGNSAPDKSGLPSDRFSAERTGGSVSTLTIQRTQQEDSAVYLCASSQDRQGYNSPLHFGNGTRLTVT.

The chain has TRBV6-1 and TRBJ1-5; D is perhaps TRBD1 (5 bases). CDR3 size: 13 residues. CDR1 and CDR2 (germline): MNHNS, SASEGT. V lost 10 bases to trimming and J lost 5 bases, with 15 bases between them. CDR3 in amino acids: CATCPRVDQPQHF. The CDR3 region has the DNA TGTGCCACCTGCCCCAGGGTCGATCAGCCCCAGCATTTT.

The rearrangement uses TRBV4-3 and TRBJ1-1; no firm D call. The CDR3 contains 15 residues. Trimming took 0 bases from V and 3 from J, leaving 11 bases between them. Per germline, CDR1 LGHNA and CDR2 YSLEER. The CDR3 sequence: CASSQDKGRYTEAFF. For the CDR3, the DNA is TGCGCCAGCAGCCAAGATAAGGGCAGGTACACTGAAGCTTTCTTT.

The chain uses TRBV6-5 and TRBJ1-2, with a tentative D call TRBD1 (5 bases). CDR3 length: 14 residues. The germline V gene encodes CDR1 MNHEY and CDR2 SVGAGI. The V end was cut by 2 bases, the J end by 5 bases, with 12 bases between. CDR3 in amino acids: CASSYASRAYGYTF. The DNA for the CDR3 is TGTGCCAGCAGTTACGCCTCCAGGGCGTATGGCTACACCTTC.

The rearrangement joins TRBV6-1 to TRBJ2-7; 10 bases are a match to TRBD2. Germline V gene sequence: CDR1 MNHNS, CDR2 SASEGT. Unmatched junction bases numbered 3, after V lost 2 bases and J lost 2 bases. The CDR3 spans 15 residues. In nucleotides, the CDR3 is TGTGCCAGCAGTGAAACCAGCGGGAGGGCCTACGAGCAGTACTTC. It encodes CASSETSGRAYEQYF.

The V gene is TRBV2, the J gene TRBJ1-3, with D perhaps matching TRBD1 (5 bases). This CDR3 is 15 amino acids long. Germline CDR1 reads SNHLY; CDR2 reads FYNNEI. V lost 1 base and J 0 bases, leaving 7 bases between the germline ends. CDR3 bases: TGTGCCAGCAGTGAAGAGGGGATCTCTGGAAACACCATATATTTT. It translates to CASSEEGISGNTIYF.

This chain links TRBV29-1 with TRBJ2-1; 9 nucleotides align to TRBD1. The trim removed 5 bases at V and 6 bases at J, leaving 2 bases unmatched. CDR1 SQVTM and CDR2 ANQGSEA come from the germline V gene. CDR3 size: 12 residues. The CDR3: CSVLTGGNEQFF. The CDR3 bases are TGCAGCGTTCTGACAGGGGGCAATGAGCAGTTCTTC.

J is TRBJ2-3 and V is TRBV5-1, with D perhaps given as TRBD1 or TRBD2 (5 bases each). Germline V CDR1 and CDR2: SGHRS, YFSETQ. Trimming pared 2 bases from V and 0 bases from J, leaving 10 bases between. CDR3 length: 15 residues. CDR3 protein: CASSFSGRSTDTQYF. The DNA of the CDR3 is TGCGCCAGCAGCTTTTCGGGGCGAAGCACAGATACGCAGTATTTT.

V is TRBV5-4 and J is TRBJ2-7, with D perhaps TRBD2 (6 bases). V lost 6 bases and J 4 bases, leaving 14 bases between the germline ends. The CDR3 has 13 amino acids. Germline values: CDR1 SGHNT, CDR2 YYREEE (reference sequence). The CDR3 is CASTERGRYEQYF. The CDR3 region has the DNA TGTGCCAGCACCGAACGGGGGAGGTACGAGCAGTACTTC.

The J gene is TRBJ1-5, the V gene TRBV9, with 7 bases identical to TRBD1. Germline lookup yields CDR1 SGDLS and CDR2 YYNGEE. The CDR3 length is 18 residues. Trimming at V came to 8 bases and at J to 2 bases, leaving 19 bases not matched to a gene. In DNA form, the CDR3 reads TGTGCCAGACGCCGTAGAGACAGGGATTTTTGTGGCAATCAGCCCCAGCATTTT. It yields the protein CARRRRDRDFCGNQPQHF. Using reference TRBV9 and TRBJ1-5 for the parts outside the CDR3, the full variable domain is DSGVTQTPKHLITATGQRVTLRCSPRSGDLSVYWYQQSLDQGLQFLIQYYNGEERAKGNILERFSAQQFPDLHSELNLSSLELGDSALYFCARRRRDRDFCGNQPQHFGDGTRLSIL.

The chain couples TRBV11-3 to TRBJ2-1; 12 positions match TRBD2. Germline V gene data show CDR1 as SGHNT and CDR2 as YENEEA. The CDR3 has 15 amino acids. The ends lost 5 bases at V and 10 bases at J; junction bases unmatched: 9. The CDR3 reads CASSRSGLAGREQFF. The CDR3, as DNA: TGTGCCAGCAGCCGCTCCGGACTAGCGGGACGGGAGCAGTTCTTC.

V usage is TRBV25-1 and J usage is TRBJ2-6, with D possibly matching TRBD1 (6 bases). With 1 base removed from V and 2 bases from J, the gap between germline ends came to 9 bases. There are 16 residues in the CDR3. Germline-derived CDR1 and CDR2 are MGHDK and SYGVNS. DNA of the CDR3: TGTGCCAGCAGTGAATTTACAGGGCCTGGGGCCAACGTCCTGACTTTC. Its translation is CASSEFTGPGANVLTF.